Presented here are 5 T cell receptor beta chains from one specimen sequenced in a study of PD-1 blockade in classical Hodgkin lymphoma. Time point defined: newly diagnosed, previously untreated cHL patient sample. Profiling relied on immunoSEQ multiplex PCR, and the TCRdb table lists in-frame clones only, not all of them. The repertoire includes roughly 77,000 clones, over 90% of them detected once, and around 2.5% sits in the top ten. Sample: peripheral blood mononuclear cells (PBMCs). Source of these receptors: a human donor with classical Hodgkin lymphoma.

This rearrangement joins TRBV28 to TRBJ1-2; D perhaps matches TRBD1 (5 bases). This CDR3 has 11 amino acids. The V gene's germline CDR1 is MDHEN and CDR2 SYDVKM. V was shortened by 9 bases and J by 8 bases, with 13 bases between the two germline ends. In DNA, the CDR3 is TGTGCCAGTATAGGGGACGGGGGCTACACCTTC. It encodes CASIGDGGYTF.

The rearrangement joins TRBV12-2 to TRBJ1-2; the listed D gene, TRBD1, was not tested against the DNA. TRBV12-2 is marked as a pseudogene. The CDR3 extends over 14 amino acids. CDR3 loop: CASRHRGRRYGYTF. DNA for the CDR3: TGTGCAAGTCGCCATAGGGGAAGAAGGTATGGCTACACCTTC.

The chain carries TRBV29-1 and TRBJ1-4; D ambiguous. V was shortened by 4 bases and J by 8 bases, with 11 bases between the two germline ends. Germline V CDR1 and CDR2: SQVTM, ANQGSEA. The CDR3 runs 12 residues. CDR3 protein: CSVAGLEEKLFF. CDR3 in DNA: TGCAGCGTTGCCGGGTTGGAGGAAAAACTGTTTTTT.

This sequence joins TRBV27 and TRBJ1-4; D unclear. V was clipped by 2 bases and J by 0 bases, with 4 bases between them. Germline V gives CDR1 MNHEY, CDR2 SMNVEV (reference sequence). The CDR3 consists of 14 residues. For the CDR3, the DNA is TGTGCCAGCAGTTTAAGGACAACTAATGAAAAACTGTTTTTT. Encoded protein: CASSLRTTNEKLFF. The complete variable domain, with remaining parts taken from reference TRBV27 and TRBJ1-4, reads EAQVTQNPRYLITVTGKKLTVTCSQNMNHEYMSWYRQDPGLGLRQIYYSMNVEVTDKGDVPEGYKVSRKEKRNFPLILESPSPNQTSLYFCASSLRTTNEKLFFGSGTQLSVL.

CDR3 DNA: TGTGCCAGCAGCTTTGACAGAGCCTACAATGAGCAGTTCTTC. Its translation is CASSFDRAYNEQFF. The chain uses TRBV7-8 and TRBJ2-1; D perhaps matches TRBD1 (5 bases). Trimming stripped 3 bases from V and 2 bases from J, with 8 bases between. Germline lookup yields CDR1 SGHVS and CDR2 FQNEAQ. The CDR3 runs to 14 residues.